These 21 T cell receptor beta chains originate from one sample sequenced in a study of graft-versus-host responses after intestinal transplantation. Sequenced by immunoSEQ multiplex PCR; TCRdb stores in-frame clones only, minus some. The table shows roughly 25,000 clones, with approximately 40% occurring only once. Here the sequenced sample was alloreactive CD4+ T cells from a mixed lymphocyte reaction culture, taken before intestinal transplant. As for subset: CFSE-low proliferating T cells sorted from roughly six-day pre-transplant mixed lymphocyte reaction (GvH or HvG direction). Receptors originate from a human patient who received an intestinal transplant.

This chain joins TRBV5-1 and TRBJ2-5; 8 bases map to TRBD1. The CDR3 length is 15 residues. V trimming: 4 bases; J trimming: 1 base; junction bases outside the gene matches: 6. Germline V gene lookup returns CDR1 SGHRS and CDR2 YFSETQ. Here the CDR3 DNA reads TGCGCCAGCAGCATGGGGGACAGGAGCCAAGAGACCCAGTACTTC. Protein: CASSMGDRSQETQYF.

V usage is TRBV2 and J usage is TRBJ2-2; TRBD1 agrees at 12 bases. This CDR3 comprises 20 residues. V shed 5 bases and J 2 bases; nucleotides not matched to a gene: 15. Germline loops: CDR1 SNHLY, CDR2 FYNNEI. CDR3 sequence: CASSRSTGQGALTNTGELFF. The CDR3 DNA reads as TGTGCCAGCAGTCGGTCGACGGGACAGGGGGCTCTTACTAACACCGGGGAGCTGTTTTTT.

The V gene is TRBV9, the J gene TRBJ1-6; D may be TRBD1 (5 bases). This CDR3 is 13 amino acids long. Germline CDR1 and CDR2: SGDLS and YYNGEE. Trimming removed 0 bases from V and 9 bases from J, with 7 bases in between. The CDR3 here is CASSVDDSSPLHF. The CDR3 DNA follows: TGTGCCAGCAGCGTAGACGACAGTTCACCCCTCCACTTT.

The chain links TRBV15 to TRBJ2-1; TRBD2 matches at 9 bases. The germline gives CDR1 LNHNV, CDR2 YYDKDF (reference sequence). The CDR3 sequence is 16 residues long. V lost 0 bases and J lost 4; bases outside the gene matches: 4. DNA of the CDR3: TGTGCCACCAGCAGAGATTCTAGCGGGGCATACAATGAGCAGTTCTTC. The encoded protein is CATSRDSSGAYNEQFF.

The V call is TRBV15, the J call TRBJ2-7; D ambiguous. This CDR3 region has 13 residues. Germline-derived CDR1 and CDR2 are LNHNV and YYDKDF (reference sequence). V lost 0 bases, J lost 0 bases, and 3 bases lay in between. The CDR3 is CATSRDVSYEQYF. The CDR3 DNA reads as TGTGCCACCAGCAGAGACGTCTCCTACGAGCAGTACTTC.

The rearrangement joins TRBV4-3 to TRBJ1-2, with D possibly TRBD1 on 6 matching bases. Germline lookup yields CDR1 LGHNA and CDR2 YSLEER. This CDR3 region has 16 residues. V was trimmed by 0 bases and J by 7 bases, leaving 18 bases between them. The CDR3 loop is CASSQDRGPRSRGYTF. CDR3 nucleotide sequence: TGCGCCAGCAGCCAAGACAGGGGCCCTCGATCTCGTGGCTACACCTTC.

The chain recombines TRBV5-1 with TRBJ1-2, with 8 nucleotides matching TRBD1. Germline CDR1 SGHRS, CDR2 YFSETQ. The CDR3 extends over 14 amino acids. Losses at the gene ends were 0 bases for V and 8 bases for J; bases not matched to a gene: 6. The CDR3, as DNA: TGCGCCAGCAGCTTGGTTAGATCAGGGGGCGGCTACACCTTC. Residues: CASSLVRSGGGYTF.

The CDR3 DNA reads as TGTGCCAGCAGTCGACCGACAGCGAACACTGAAGCTTTCTTT. This translates into CASSRPTANTEAFF. The chain couples TRBV6-6 to TRBJ1-1, with D perhaps matching TRBD1 (5 bases). The length of the CDR3 is 14 residues. Germline CDR1 reads MNHNY; CDR2 reads SVGAGI (reference sequence). Trimming removed 5 bases at V and 1 base at J, with 11 bases between.

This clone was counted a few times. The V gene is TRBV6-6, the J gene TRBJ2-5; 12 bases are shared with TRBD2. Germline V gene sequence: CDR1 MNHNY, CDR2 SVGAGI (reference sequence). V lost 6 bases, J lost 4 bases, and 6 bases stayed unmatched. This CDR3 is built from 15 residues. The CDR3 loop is CASRLGLAGPETQYF. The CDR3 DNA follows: TGTGCCAGCAGGTTGGGACTAGCGGGCCCAGAGACCCAGTACTTC.

The CDR3 loop is CASTREGILGETQYF. As DNA, the CDR3 is TGTGCCAGCACGCGGGAGGGGATATTGGGGGAGACCCAGTACTTC. V gene TRBV2 combines with J gene TRBJ2-5; TRBD2 matches at 9 bases. V shed 7 bases, J shed 5 bases, and the junction held 11 bases outside the gene matches. Germline CDR1 reads SNHLY; CDR2 reads FYNNEI. There are 15 residues in the CDR3.

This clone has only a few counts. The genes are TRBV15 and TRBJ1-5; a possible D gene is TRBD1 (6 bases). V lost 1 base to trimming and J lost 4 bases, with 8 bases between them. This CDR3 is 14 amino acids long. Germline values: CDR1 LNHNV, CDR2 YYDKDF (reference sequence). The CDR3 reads CATSRGTANQPQHF. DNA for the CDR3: TGTGCCACCAGCAGAGGGACAGCTAATCAGCCCCAGCATTTT. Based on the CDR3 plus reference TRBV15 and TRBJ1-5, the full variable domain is DAMVIQNPRYQVTQFGKPVTLSCSQTLNHNVMYWYQQKSSQAPKLLFHYYDKDFNNEADTPDNFQSRRPNTSFCFLDIRSPGLGDTAMYLCATSRGTANQPQHFGDGTRLSIL.

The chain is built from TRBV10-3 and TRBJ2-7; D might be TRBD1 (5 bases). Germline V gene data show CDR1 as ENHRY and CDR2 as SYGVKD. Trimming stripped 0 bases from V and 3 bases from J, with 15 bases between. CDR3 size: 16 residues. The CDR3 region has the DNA TGTGCCATCAGTGAGTCGAGGAACAGGCTCGGCTACGAGCAGTACTTC. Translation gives CAISESRNRLGYEQYF.

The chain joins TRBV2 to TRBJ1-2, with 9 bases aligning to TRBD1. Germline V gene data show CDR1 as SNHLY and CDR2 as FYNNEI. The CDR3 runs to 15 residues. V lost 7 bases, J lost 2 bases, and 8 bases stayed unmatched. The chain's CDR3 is CASNLQGAGNYGYTF. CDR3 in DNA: TGTGCCAGCAACTTACAGGGGGCGGGCAACTATGGCTACACCTTC.

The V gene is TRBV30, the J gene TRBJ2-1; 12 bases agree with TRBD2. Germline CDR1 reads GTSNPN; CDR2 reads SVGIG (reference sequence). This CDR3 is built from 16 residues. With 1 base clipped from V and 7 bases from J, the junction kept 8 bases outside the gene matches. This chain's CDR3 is CAWSALAGGPINEQFF. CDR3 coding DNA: TGTGCCTGGAGTGCCCTAGCGGGAGGGCCTATAAATGAGCAGTTCTTC.

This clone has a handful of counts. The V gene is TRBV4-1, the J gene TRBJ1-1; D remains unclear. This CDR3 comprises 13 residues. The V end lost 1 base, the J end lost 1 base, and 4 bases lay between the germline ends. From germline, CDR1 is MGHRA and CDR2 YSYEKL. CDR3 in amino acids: CASSQVRNTEAFF. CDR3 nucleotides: TGCGCCAGCAGCCAAGTTAGGAACACTGAAGCTTTCTTT.

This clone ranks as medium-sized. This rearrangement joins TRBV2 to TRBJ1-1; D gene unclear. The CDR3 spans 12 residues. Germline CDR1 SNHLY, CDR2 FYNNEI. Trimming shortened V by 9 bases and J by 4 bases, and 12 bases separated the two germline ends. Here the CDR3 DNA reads TGTGCCAGTTTGAGGGTAGGCACTGAAGCTTTCTTT. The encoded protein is CASLRVGTEAFF. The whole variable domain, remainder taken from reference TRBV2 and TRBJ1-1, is EPEVTQTPSHQVTQMGQEVILRCVPISNHLYFYWYRQILGQKVEFLVSFYNNEISEKSEIFDDQFSVERPDGSNFTLKIRSTKLEDSAMYFCASLRVGTEAFFGQGTRLTVV.

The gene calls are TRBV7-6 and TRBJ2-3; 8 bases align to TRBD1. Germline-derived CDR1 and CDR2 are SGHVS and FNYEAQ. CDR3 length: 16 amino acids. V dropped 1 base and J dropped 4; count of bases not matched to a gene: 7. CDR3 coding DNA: TGTGCCAGCAGCTTAGGGCCAGGGGGCAATTCAGATACGCAGTATTTT. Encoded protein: CASSLGPGGNSDTQYF.

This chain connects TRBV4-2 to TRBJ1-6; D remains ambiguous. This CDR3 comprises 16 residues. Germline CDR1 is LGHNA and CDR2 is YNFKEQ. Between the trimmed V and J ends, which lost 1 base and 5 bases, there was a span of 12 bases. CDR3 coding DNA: TGTGCCAGCAGCCAAGTCTATCAGGCCGATAATTCACCCCTCCACTTT. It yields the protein CASSQVYQADNSPLHF.

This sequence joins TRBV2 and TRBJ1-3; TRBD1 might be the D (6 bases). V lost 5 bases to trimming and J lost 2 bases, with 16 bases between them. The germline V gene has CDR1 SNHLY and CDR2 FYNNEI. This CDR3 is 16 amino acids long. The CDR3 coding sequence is TGTGCCAGCAGTTCCCCAAGGGCAGGGGCTGGAAACACCATATATTTT. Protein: CASSSPRAGAGNTIYF.

Here the CDR3 reads CASSIEWTSGGAYEQFF. In nucleotides, the CDR3 is TGTGCCAGCAGCATTGAATGGACTAGCGGGGGGGCGTATGAGCAGTTCTTC. This rearrangement joins TRBV11-3 to TRBJ2-1, with 15 bases fitting TRBD2. V shed 5 bases, J shed 8 bases, and the junction held 10 bases outside the gene matches. This CDR3 comprises 17 residues. CDR1 and CDR2 (germline): SGHNT, YENEEA. The variable domain in full, completed from reference TRBV11-3 and TRBJ2-1, reads EAGVVQSPRYKIIEKKQPVAFWCNPISGHNTLYWYLQNLGQGPELLIRYENEEAVDDSQLPKDRFSAERLKGVDSTLKIQPAELGDSAVYLCASSIEWTSGGAYEQFFGPGTRLTVL.

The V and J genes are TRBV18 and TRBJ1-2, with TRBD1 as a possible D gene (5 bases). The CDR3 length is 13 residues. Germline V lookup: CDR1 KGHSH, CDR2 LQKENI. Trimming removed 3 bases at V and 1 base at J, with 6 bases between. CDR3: CASSPTVNYGYTF. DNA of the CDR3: TGTGCCAGCTCACCGACAGTTAACTATGGCTACACCTTC.